A single T cell receptor beta chain is shown here with its context. There is no known antigen for this receptor. Per-base qualities were not stored, and no clone one base away is much larger. The cohort consisted of hundreds of healthy bone marrow donors. At the time of sampling, every cohort member was nominally healthy, though immune exposures that went unrecorded were likely present. The donor tested CMV seropositive, placing the donor among the 250 to 300 seropositive members of the cohort. Every donor gave a peripheral blood sample, and the peripheral blood mononuclear cells from that sample were used for TCR beta sequencing. The Qiagen DNeasy Blood Extraction Kit was used to extract genomic DNA from the blood cell samples. V lost 2 bases and J lost 13 bases, and the count of bases not matched to a germline gene is 14. Looking up the germline V gene (reference sequence) yields CDR1 MNHEY and CDR2 SMNVEV. Its CDR3 holds 14 amino acids, cysteine through phenylalanine. Just the 42-base CDR3 DNA is kept, in frame starting at base 1.

This entry is derived from a study of cytomegalovirus exposure and HLA in healthy donors (dated by TCRdb to 2016 to 2017). A note on the overall study: According to an earlier analysis of 450 to 650 of the donors, about 179 million T cells yielded over 90 million unique TCR beta sequences and around 280 Gb of sequence data. Around 300 gigabases of sequencing data and 78 million or so unique TCR sequences were included in an early release covering 550 to 650 HLA-typed donors. Among the roughly 400 genotyped donors, more than 70% belonged to the genetic ancestry cluster associated with self-reported Caucasian donors. The study was designed to test whether signatures of past pathogen exposure could be identified by cataloging public T cell receptors. Using immunosequencing, the study profiled T cell repertoires from fewer than 700 subjects and related those repertoires to cytomegalovirus serostatus. Besides the first cohort of around 700 subjects, a separate validation cohort made up of roughly 130 different subjects was used. High-throughput TCR immunosequencing, statistical association of individual TCRs with disease status, and machine learning were combined to predict cytomegalovirus infection status. To study patterns of TCR occurrence, a later analysis re-analyzed previously published TCR beta repertoires from several hundred donors and added high-resolution HLA genotyping. Rather than using new phenotypic data, the later analysis identified candidate immune exposures from TCR beta sequences and from how often those sequences occurred across donors. In an earlier analysis of 587 of the donors, high-throughput TCR beta sequencing was used to judge whether each TCR beta V gene segment behaved as functional or pseudogenic. Donor age, sex, ethnicity and CMV serostatus were collected together with the repertoire data. In a later genetic analysis, genome-wide SNP genotypes for about three fifths of the 666 donors were used, and that subset was treated as a discovery cohort. All discovery cohort repertoires had been generated using a single sequencing platform. HLA typing covered class I and class II loci at four-digit resolution. Typing coverage differed by locus: A, B, C, DRB1 and DQB1 were typed in about 620-640 donors, DQA1 in 500 to 550, DPA1 in around 610, and DPB1 in roughly 450. A handful of DR-DQ haplotypes were handled as single units for association and clustering because linkage in the cohort was strong. Among 398 genotyped donors of the cohort, an average of around 220,000 unique TCR beta nucleotide sequences was sequenced per donor, of which roughly 17% were non-productive. The investigation overall reported the following: According to a later genetic analysis, donors in an Asian-associated ancestry cluster had fewer N-insertions in productive TCRs than the approximately 690-donor mean. When HLA alleles, especially DR and DQ, strongly co-occurred, TCR associations were difficult to assign to individual alleles. Linkage disequilibrium might explain the correlated functional status among segregating V segments, but an unknown experimental factor could not be ruled out. According to a later analysis, TCR association rates differed among HLA loci, with DRB1 alleles showing the most associated TCRs and HLA-C alleles showing the fewest. Cytomegalovirus status was reported to be diagnosed by the classifier with high specificity and sensitivity in both the original and validation cohorts. Most CMV-associated TCR beta chains appeared to be HLA-restricted in a later analysis, and the HLA associations seemed to be driven largely by CMV exposure. In an earlier analysis of some 500 of the donors, most TCR beta V segments appeared in productive rearrangements about 87% or about 30% of the time, broadly matching IMGT annotations. Across donors, most TCR sequences were observed very rarely, whereas some public TCRs were present in many individuals. A further reported finding was that TCR beta sequences accurately predicted the HLA-A and HLA-B alleles for most subjects in the first cohort. According to the authors, the approach could potentially be generalized to other disease states and immunological phenotypes. A later analysis associated 15,000 or so TCR beta sequences with specific HLA alleles at a false discovery rate of 0.05. According to a later analysis, parvovirus B19, influenza, CMV and Epstein-Barr virus appeared linked to several top co-occurrence clusters. A total of 150 to 200 TCR beta chains were listed by the study as associated with cytomegalovirus. The earlier analysis of approximately 590 of the donors excluded fewer than 20 rarely observed V segments, including chromosome 9 orphons, because counts were too low. The only immune exposure information available for the cohort was CMV serostatus. Because HLA typing was unavailable for some donors at each locus, only the typed subset was used in association tests. A cluster of highly shared sequence variants was judged likely to be a technical artifact of the sequencing pipeline. The 87-base-pair reads could not distinguish some IMGT-functional V segments, including TRBV6-2 and TRBV6-3, so those segments were excluded. In this cohort, only TCR beta chains were sequenced, and detectable features were limited by the absence of alpha or paired-chain data. Presence/absence analyses assumed roughly uniform sequencing depth across donors, an assumption that may not hold. A few of the identified cytomegalovirus-associated TCR beta chains were confirmed in vitro to be specific for cytomegalovirus antigens. A later genetic analysis associated a missense DCLRE1C variant with V-gene and J-gene trimming of TCR beta chains, and an independent cohort replicated the association. In a later analysis, HLA-associated TCR beta chains were found to be more clonally expanded and to have lower generation probabilities than equally common non-associated chains.

The library was produced with the immunoSEQ multiplex PCR assay. For the multiplex PCR, a mixture combining 60 forward primers for TCR Vbeta segments and 13 reverse primers for TCR Jbeta segments was used. A multiplex PCR assay on genomic DNA amplified the CDR3 region of rearranged TCR beta genes. The Illumina HiSeq System was used to sequence the amplified TCR beta libraries as 87-base-pair reads. The original methods were these. Across the 500 to 850 repertoires, a later analysis counted tens of millions of unique TCR beta chains, roughly 11 million of which were shared by at least two donors. Raw reads were error-corrected and collapsed into unique sequences by a nearest-neighbor algorithm in which closely related sequences were merged to remove PCR and sequencing errors. CDR3 sequences were aligned to IMGT reference sequences to assign V, D and J gene segments. For a sequence to be retained, a match of at least six nucleotides was required to both a V gene segment and a J gene segment. Rearrangements were classified as productive when the CDR3 lacked stop codons and remained in frame with V and J, and all other rearrangements were classified as non-productive. Following IMGT convention, CDR3 was defined as the stretch from the second conserved V-encoded cysteine up to the conserved J-encoded phenylalanine. Sequences without an unambiguous match to a single V gene segment were excluded from the earlier analysis of several hundred of the donors. An earlier analysis of a few hundred of the donors called V segments functional above 56.7% productive rearrangements and segregating when the between-donor standard deviation exceeded 5%. To diagnose cytomegalovirus status from the catalog of TCR beta chain sequences, a statistical classification framework was built. In a later analysis, TCR nucleotide sequences were compared against IMGT/GENE-DB human TR gene sequences so that V and J genes could be assigned. In a later analysis, CDR3 sequences and most-parsimonious VDJ recombination scenarios were assigned using the TCRdist pipeline. In a later analysis, each TCR beta chain was defined by its CDR3 amino acid sequence together with its V-gene family, and reads lacking a unique V-gene family were excluded. In a later analysis, 450 to 600 highly shared, low-generation-probability nucleotide sequences were removed to address suspected cross-contamination and a sequencing artifact. In a later analysis, a clonal expansion index for each public chain was calculated from normalized within-repertoire ranks of inferred template counts. A later analysis computed generation probabilities with a VDJ recombination model fitted to out-of-frame rearrangements, and checked the results against IGoR. In a later analysis, hypergeometric tests were used to score TCR-TCR, TCR-HLA and TCR-CMV co-occurrence, with a repertoire-size bias correction applied to TCR pairs. False discovery rates were estimated in a later analysis by permuting HLA or CMV assignments 20 times. In a later analysis, co-occurring TCRs were grouped using DBSCAN, and TCRdist sequence similarity was added for clustering within HLA-allele-positive subsets. Co-occurrence clustering excluded repertoires with fewer than 30,000 or more than 120,000 public chains, plus five with anomalous nucleotide sharing. In its TCRdb copy, this immuneACCESS table keeps in-frame sequences only and misses some clones. Where compared with another copy, unresolved V genes explain less than half of these, and the others have no known cause. The V and J calls and clone size were taken over from that table, and D and trimming were inferred from the DNA. The sample table records some 170,000 clones; approximately 85% of these occur just once. The ten largest clonotypes hold 0.95% to 1% of the sample.

What was sequenced was PBMCs. The chain employs TRBV27 and TRBJ2-7; 7 central nucleotides agree with TRBD2. The receptor was derived from a girl aged 2 to 10 in good health and CMV-seropositive. The nucleotides are TGTGCCAGCAGTTTACGCCCCTCCTGGGAGGGCCTCTACTTC. Its protein is CASSLRPSWEGLYF.